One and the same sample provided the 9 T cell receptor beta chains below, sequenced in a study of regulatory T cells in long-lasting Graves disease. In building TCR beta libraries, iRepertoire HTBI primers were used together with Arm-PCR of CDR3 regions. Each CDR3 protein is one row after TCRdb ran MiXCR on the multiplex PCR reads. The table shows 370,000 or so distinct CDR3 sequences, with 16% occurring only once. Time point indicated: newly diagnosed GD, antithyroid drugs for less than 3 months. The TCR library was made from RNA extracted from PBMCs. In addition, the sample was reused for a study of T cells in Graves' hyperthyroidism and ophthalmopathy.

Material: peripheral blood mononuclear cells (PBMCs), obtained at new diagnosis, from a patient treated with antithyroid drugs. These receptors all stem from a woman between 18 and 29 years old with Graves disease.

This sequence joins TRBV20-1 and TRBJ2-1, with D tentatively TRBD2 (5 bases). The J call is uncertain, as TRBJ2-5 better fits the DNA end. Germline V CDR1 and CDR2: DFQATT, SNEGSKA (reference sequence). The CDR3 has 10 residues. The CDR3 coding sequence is TGCAGTGCTAGACGTGGGAGCCAGTACTTC. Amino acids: CSARRGSQYF.

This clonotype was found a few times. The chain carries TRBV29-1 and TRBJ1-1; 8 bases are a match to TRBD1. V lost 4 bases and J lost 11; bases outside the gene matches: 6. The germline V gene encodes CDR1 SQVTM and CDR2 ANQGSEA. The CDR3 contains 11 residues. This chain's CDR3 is CSVGDTGGAFF. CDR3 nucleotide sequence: TGCAGCGTTGGAGACACAGGGGGGGCTTTCTTT.

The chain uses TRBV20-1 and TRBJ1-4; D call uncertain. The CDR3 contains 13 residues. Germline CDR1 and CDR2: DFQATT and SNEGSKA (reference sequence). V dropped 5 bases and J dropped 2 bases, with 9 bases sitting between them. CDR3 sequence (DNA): TGCAGTGCTCAAACCGATACTAATGAAAAACTGTTTTTT. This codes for CSAQTDTNEKLFF.

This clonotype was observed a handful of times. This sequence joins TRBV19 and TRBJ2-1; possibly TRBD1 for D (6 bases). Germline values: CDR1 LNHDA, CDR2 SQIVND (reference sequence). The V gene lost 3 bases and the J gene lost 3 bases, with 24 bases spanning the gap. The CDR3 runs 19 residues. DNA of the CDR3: TGTGCCAGTAGTATGCGACCCCTCCTACAGGGCCATTACTACAATGAGCAGTTCTTC. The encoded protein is CASSMRPLLQGHYYNEQFF.

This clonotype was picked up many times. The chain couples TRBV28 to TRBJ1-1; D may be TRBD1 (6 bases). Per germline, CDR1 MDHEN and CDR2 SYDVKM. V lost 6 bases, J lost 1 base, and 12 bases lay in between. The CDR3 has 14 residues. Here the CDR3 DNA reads TGTGCCAGCAGACTGCCACAGGGGAACACTGAAGCTTTCTTT. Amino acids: CASRLPQGNTEAFF.

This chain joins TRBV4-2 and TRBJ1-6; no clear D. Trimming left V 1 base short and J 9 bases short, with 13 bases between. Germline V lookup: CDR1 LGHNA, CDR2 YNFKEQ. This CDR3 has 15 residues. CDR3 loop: CASSQGVEGFSPLHF. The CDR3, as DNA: TGTGCCAGCAGCCAAGGGGTGGAGGGATTTTCACCCCTCCACTTT.

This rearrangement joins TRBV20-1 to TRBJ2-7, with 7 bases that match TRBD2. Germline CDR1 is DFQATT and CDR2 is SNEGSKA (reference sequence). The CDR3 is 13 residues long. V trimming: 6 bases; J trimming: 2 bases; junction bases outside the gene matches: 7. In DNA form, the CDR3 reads TGCAGTGCGGTAGCGGGCTACCCCTACGAGCAGTACTTC. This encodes CSAVAGYPYEQYF.

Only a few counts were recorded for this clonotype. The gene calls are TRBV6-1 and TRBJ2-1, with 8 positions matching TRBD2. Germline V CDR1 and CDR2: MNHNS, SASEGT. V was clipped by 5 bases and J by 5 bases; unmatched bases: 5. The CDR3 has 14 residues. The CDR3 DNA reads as TGTGCCAGCAGTCCACGGGGGGGGGACAATGAGCAGTTCTTC. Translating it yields CASSPRGGDNEQFF.

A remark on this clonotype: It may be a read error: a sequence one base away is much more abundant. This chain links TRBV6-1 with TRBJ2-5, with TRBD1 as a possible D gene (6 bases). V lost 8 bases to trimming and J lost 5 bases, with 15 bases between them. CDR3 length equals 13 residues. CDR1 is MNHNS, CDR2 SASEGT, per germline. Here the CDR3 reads CASHVTGLETQYF. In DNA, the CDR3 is TGTGCCAGCCATGTTACAGGGTTGGAGACCCAGTACTTC.